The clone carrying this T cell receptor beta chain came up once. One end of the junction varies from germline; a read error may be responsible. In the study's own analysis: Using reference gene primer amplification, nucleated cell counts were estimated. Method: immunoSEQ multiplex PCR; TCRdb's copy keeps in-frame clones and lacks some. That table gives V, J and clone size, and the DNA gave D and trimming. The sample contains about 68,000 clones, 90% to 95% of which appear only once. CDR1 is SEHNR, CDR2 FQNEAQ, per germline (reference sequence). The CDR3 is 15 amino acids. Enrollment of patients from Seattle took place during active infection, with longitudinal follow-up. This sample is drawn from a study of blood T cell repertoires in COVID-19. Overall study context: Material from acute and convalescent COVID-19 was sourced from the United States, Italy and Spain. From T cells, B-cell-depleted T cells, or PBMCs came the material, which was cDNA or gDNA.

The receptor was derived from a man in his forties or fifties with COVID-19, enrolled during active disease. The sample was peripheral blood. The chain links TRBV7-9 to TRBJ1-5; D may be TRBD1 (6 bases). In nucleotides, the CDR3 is TGTGCCAGCAGCTTCTCGGGCAGGGGTAATCTGCCCCAGCATTTT. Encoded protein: CASSFSGRGNLPQHF.